These T cell receptor beta chains were read from a single sample in a study of graft-versus-host responses after intestinal transplantation. Here immunoSEQ multiplex PCR was the method, and the copy in TCRdb shows in-frame clones only, minus some. The sample lists 90,000 to 130,000 clones; about 92% were seen once. For these TCRs, the target antigens are not known. The input for sequencing was unstimulated CD8+ T cells sorted from spleen or lymph node cells, taken before transplant. Receptors originate from a human donor who was the organ donor for an intestinal transplant. Both conserved end residues are part of each CDR3. D genes are given only for firm matches. Size values are once, few and many counts, or a class for expanded clones, and some rows have none.

V gene: TRBV6-6; D gene: TRBD1; clone size: NA; J gene: TRBJ2-3; CDR3 length: 14; CDR3 DNA: TGTGCCACACACTGGACAGGGAACACAGATACGCAGTATTTT; CDR3 protein: CATHWTGNTDTQYF
V gene: TRBV19; D gene: NA; clone size: NA; J gene: TRBJ2-7; CDR3 length: 15; CDR3 DNA: TGTGCCAGTAGTATCGAGGGGTCCGTTTGGTACGAGCAGTACTTC; CDR3 protein: CASSIEGSVWYEQYF
V gene: TRBV2; D gene: NA; clone size: NA; J gene: TRBJ2-2; CDR3 length: 13; CDR3 DNA: TGTGCCAGCAGTGAAAGGGGCAACCGGGAGCTGTTTTTT; CDR3 protein: CASSERGNRELFF
V gene: TRBV19; D gene: NA; clone size: NA; J gene: TRBJ1-5; CDR3 length: 14; CDR3 DNA: TGTGCCAGTGGTCGGACCTCACCTACTCAGCCCCAGCATTTT; CDR3 protein: CASGRTSPTQPQHF
V gene: TRBV16; D gene: TRBD2; clone size: NA; J gene: TRBJ2-7; CDR3 length: 14; CDR3 DNA: TGTGCCAGCAGCCAACTGGCGGGAGCCTACGAGCAGTACTTC; CDR3 protein: CASSQLAGAYEQYF
V gene: TRBV7-9; D gene: NA; clone size: NA; J gene: TRBJ1-1; CDR3 length: 13; CDR3 DNA: TGTGCCAGCAGCTTATCGCCGCGGGAAGAAGCTTTCTTT; CDR3 protein: CASSLSPREEAFF
V gene: TRBV4-1; D gene: NA; clone size: NA; J gene: TRBJ2-3; CDR3 length: 19; CDR3 DNA: TGCGCCAGCAGCCAAGATGGACAGGTAGAGCGGGACCTCACAGATACGCAGTATTTT; CDR3 protein: CASSQDGQVERDLTDTQYF
V gene: TRBV27; D gene: NA; clone size: NA; J gene: TRBJ1-1; CDR3 length: 13; CDR3 DNA: TGTGCCAGCAGTTTGGCAGGGAACACTGAAGCTTTCTTT; CDR3 protein: CASSLAGNTEAFF
V gene: TRBV2; D gene: NA; clone size: NA; J gene: TRBJ2-7; CDR3 length: 12; CDR3 DNA: TGTGCCAGCAGTGAAGGCCCCTACGAGCAGTACTTC; CDR3 protein: CASSEGPYEQYF
V gene: TRBV7-2; D gene: TRBD2; clone size: NA; J gene: TRBJ2-3; CDR3 length: 15; CDR3 DNA: TGTGCCAGCAGCTTAACTAGCGGGAGTTCGGATACGCAGTATTTT; CDR3 protein: CASSLTSGSSDTQYF
V gene: TRBV5-6; D gene: TRBD1; clone size: once; J gene: TRBJ2-1; CDR3 length: 12; CDR3 DNA: TGTGCCACTGAGCGACAGGGTAATGAGCAGTTCTTC; CDR3 protein: CATERQGNEQFF
V gene: TRBV19; D gene: NA; clone size: NA; J gene: TRBJ1-2; CDR3 length: 12; CDR3 DNA: TGTGCCAGTAGTATAAGACTCGGTGGCTACACCTTC; CDR3 protein: CASSIRLGGYTF
V gene: TRBV6-6; D gene: NA; clone size: NA; J gene: TRBJ1-1; CDR3 length: 16; CDR3 DNA: TGTGCCAGCAGCCACAAGCCGGGACCAGCGAACACTGAAGCTTTCTTT; CDR3 protein: CASSHKPGPANTEAFF
V gene: TRBV4-1; D gene: NA; clone size: NA; J gene: TRBJ1-1; CDR3 length: 14; CDR3 DNA: TGCGCCAGCAGCCAAGAGAGGGCGAACACTGAAGCTTTCTTT; CDR3 protein: CASSQERANTEAFF
V gene: TRBV29-1; D gene: NA; clone size: NA; J gene: TRBJ2-1; CDR3 length: 13; CDR3 DNA: TGCAGCGTTGATAAAGGGTGGGGCAATGAGCAGTTCTTC; CDR3 protein: CSVDKGWGNEQFF
V gene: TRBV5-1; D gene: TRBD2; clone size: NA; J gene: TRBJ2-7; CDR3 length: 17; CDR3 DNA: TGCGCCAGCAGCTTGGTGGGAGTACGGGAGGGCCTCTACGAGCAGTACTTC; CDR3 protein: CASSLVGVREGLYEQYF
V gene: TRBV5-8; D gene: NA; clone size: NA; J gene: TRBJ1-5; CDR3 length: 15; CDR3 DNA: TGTGCCAGCAGCCCCCGCGACATACGCAATCAGCCCCAGCATTTT; CDR3 protein: CASSPRDIRNQPQHF
V gene: TRBV29-1; D gene: TRBD2; clone size: NA; J gene: TRBJ2-1; CDR3 length: 16; CDR3 DNA: TGCAGCGTTCAGGGGACTAGCGGGAGGGACAACAATGAGCAGTTCTTC; CDR3 protein: CSVQGTSGRDNNEQFF
V gene: TRBV9; D gene: NA; clone size: NA; J gene: TRBJ2-7; CDR3 length: 15; CDR3 DNA: TGTGCCAGCAGCCCCAGCAAGGTGCCCTGGGGGGAGCAGTACTTC; CDR3 protein: CASSPSKVPWGEQYF
V gene: TRBV9; D gene: TRBD2; clone size: NA; J gene: TRBJ2-7; CDR3 length: 14; CDR3 DNA: TGTGCCAGCAGCGTAGGCGGGAGGTCCTACGAGCAGTACTTC; CDR3 protein: CASSVGGRSYEQYF
V gene: TRBV4-1; D gene: TRBD2; clone size: once; J gene: TRBJ2-1; CDR3 length: 17; CDR3 DNA: TGCGCCAGCAGCCAAGATACCCCACTAGCGGGGTACAATGAGCAGTTCTTC; CDR3 protein: CASSQDTPLAGYNEQFF
V gene: TRBV13; D gene: TRBD2; clone size: NA; J gene: TRBJ2-1; CDR3 length: 15; CDR3 DNA: TGTGCCAGCAGCTCGAGACTAGCGGGGAACAATGAGCAGTTCTTC; CDR3 protein: CASSSRLAGNNEQFF
V gene: TRBV27; D gene: NA; clone size: NA; J gene: TRBJ1-2; CDR3 length: 14; CDR3 DNA: TGTGCCAGCAGTCCGCCGTGGGGGGATAATGGCTACACCTTC; CDR3 protein: CASSPPWGDNGYTF
V gene: TRBV4-1; D gene: NA; clone size: NA; J gene: TRBJ1-5; CDR3 length: 18; CDR3 DNA: TGCGCCAGCAGCCGCATCCAGGCGCAGGGGTCCCTGGATCAGCCCCAGCATTTT; CDR3 protein: CASSRIQAQGSLDQPQHF
V gene: TRBV6-1; D gene: NA; clone size: once; J gene: TRBJ2-7; CDR3 length: 15; CDR3 DNA: TGTGCCAGCAGTGTCCGGGGGACCTTCTCCTACGAGCAGTACTTC; CDR3 protein: CASSVRGTFSYEQYF
V gene: TRBV18; D gene: TRBD1; clone size: NA; J gene: TRBJ1-2; CDR3 length: 14; CDR3 DNA: TGTGCCAGCTCACCCGGACAGGGGGGCTATGGCTACACCTTC; CDR3 protein: CASSPGQGGYGYTF
V gene: TRBV7-8; D gene: TRBD2; clone size: NA; J gene: TRBJ2-7; CDR3 length: 16; CDR3 DNA: TGTGCCAGCAGCTTAGGCGGTAGCGGGAAACACTACGAGCAGTACTTC; CDR3 protein: CASSLGGSGKHYEQYF
V gene: TRBV7-3; D gene: NA; clone size: once; J gene: TRBJ2-3; CDR3 length: 17; CDR3 DNA: TGTGCCAGCAGCTGGCCCCTCCGTAGCGGAGAGGCGGATACGCAGTATTTT; CDR3 protein: CASSWPLRSGEADTQYF
V gene: TRBV6-5; D gene: NA; clone size: NA; J gene: TRBJ2-1; CDR3 length: 12; CDR3 DNA: TGTGCCAGCAAAACCACCGGCCATGAGCAGTTCTTC; CDR3 protein: CASKTTGHEQFF
V gene: TRBV4-3; D gene: TRBD2; clone size: NA; J gene: TRBJ2-3; CDR3 length: 17; CDR3 DNA: TGCGCCAGCAGCCAAGACCCCCTAGCGGGAGGTCGGGATACGCAGTATTTT; CDR3 protein: CASSQDPLAGGRDTQYF
V gene: TRBV5-4; D gene: NA; clone size: NA; J gene: TRBJ1-6; CDR3 length: 14; CDR3 DNA: TGTGCCAGCAGCTTGGAAGGGACAAATTCACCCCTCCACTTT; CDR3 protein: CASSLEGTNSPLHF
V gene: TRBV10-3; D gene: NA; clone size: NA; J gene: TRBJ2-6; CDR3 length: 19; CDR3 DNA: TGTGCCATCAAGTCATCGGCGTTGGGGGGCTCCTCTGGGGCCAACGTCCTGACTTTC; CDR3 protein: CAIKSSALGGSSGANVLTF
V gene: TRBV29-1; D gene: NA; clone size: once; J gene: TRBJ1-2; CDR3 length: 8; CDR3 DNA: TGCAGCGTTGAAGGCTACACCTTC; CDR3 protein: CSVEGYTF
V gene: TRBV4-1; D gene: NA; clone size: NA; J gene: TRBJ2-7; CDR3 length: 16; CDR3 DNA: TGCGCCAGCAGCCAAGATCCGGGACTGGGCTCCTACGAGCAGTACTTC; CDR3 protein: CASSQDPGLGSYEQYF
V gene: TRBV4-1; D gene: TRBD2; clone size: NA; J gene: TRBJ2-3; CDR3 length: 17; CDR3 DNA: TGCGCCAGCAGCCAAGAACCGGCTGGGAGGGTCACAGATACGCAGTATTTT; CDR3 protein: CASSQEPAGRVTDTQYF
V gene: TRBV6-6; D gene: TRBD1; clone size: once; J gene: TRBJ1-1; CDR3 length: 14; CDR3 DNA: TGTGCCAGCAGTTATGGTGCAGGGGGCACTGAAGCTTTCTTT; CDR3 protein: CASSYGAGGTEAFF
V gene: TRBV15; D gene: NA; clone size: NA; J gene: TRBJ2-3; CDR3 length: 16; CDR3 DNA: TGTGCCACCAGCAGAGAAGGGGGGGAGAGCACAGATACGCAGTATTTT; CDR3 protein: CATSREGGESTDTQYF
V gene: TRBV20-1; D gene: NA; clone size: once; J gene: TRBJ1-1; CDR3 length: 11; CDR3 DNA: TGCTTCAGCTACCTGAACACTGAAGCTTTCTTT; CDR3 protein: CFSYLNTEAFF
V gene: TRBV5-1; D gene: TRBD1; clone size: NA; J gene: TRBJ2-7; CDR3 length: 18; CDR3 DNA: TGCGCCAGCAGCTCCCCGGGACAGGTCAACTATCGCTCCTACGAGCAGTACTTC; CDR3 protein: CASSSPGQVNYRSYEQYF
V gene: TRBV19; D gene: NA; clone size: NA; J gene: TRBJ2-1; CDR3 length: 12; CDR3 DNA: TGTGCCAGTAGTATCAAGGGTAATGAGCAGTTCTTC; CDR3 protein: CASSIKGNEQFF
V gene: TRBV11-2; D gene: TRBD2; clone size: once; J gene: TRBJ2-1; CDR3 length: 16; CDR3 DNA: TGTGCCAGCAGCCCAAGGACTAGCGGGTACGACAATGAGCAGTTCTTC; CDR3 protein: CASSPRTSGYDNEQFF